This TCR beta chain originates from a study of blood T cell repertoires in COVID-19. Study overall: Acute-phase and convalescent COVID-19 samples originated in the United States, Italy and Spain.

Assignments of participants to cohorts depended upon their own reported clinical history. Measured with immunoSEQ multiplex PCR; TCRdb has only the in-frame clones, and not every one. This sample has about 400,000 clones, with about 90% found just once. Germline V gene data show CDR1 as SGDLS and CDR2 as YYNGEE. J lost 8 bases, V lost 4 bases, and 6 bases had no gene match. The CDR3 spans 15 residues. The sample comprised PBMCs or T cells enriched from blood (not recorded which). J is TRBJ1-6 and V is TRBV9; 10 bases map to TRBD1. This clonotype was sampled from a middle-aged man in a cohort exposed to, infected with or recovered from COVID-19 (not recorded which). The CDR3 DNA reads TGTGCCAGCAGCCCAGGACAGGGGGGTGATTCACCCCTCCACTTT. This translates into CASSPGQGGDSPLHF.